Given below is one T cell receptor beta chain in context. J gave up 0 bases and V 5 bases, and 5 bases lay outside the gene matches. Germline V gene data show CDR1 as SGHTA and CDR2 as FQGTGA. There are 16 residues in the CDR3. With random hexamers, reverse transcription was performed on roughly 0.45 to 1 ug of RNA. TCRdb recomputed calls from the immunoSEQ multiplex PCR reads with MiXCR, one row per CDR3 protein. Among 95,000 to 150,000 distinct CDR3 sequences listed, approximately 94% were seen once. The data derive from a study of CD8 T cells in Susac syndrome. This TCR was recovered from a human donor in good health. The chain couples TRBV7-3 to TRBJ2-2; 8 positions agree with TRBD1. The sequencing input was CD4+ T cells from PBMCs. The CDR3 is CASSLQQGANTGELFF. The CDR3 DNA follows: TGTGCCAGCAGCCTACAACAGGGGGCGAACACCGGGGAGCTGTTTTTT.